This T cell receptor (beta chain) emerged from a study of technical replicates of blood from several donors. This clone was detected only once. Sequenced by immunoSEQ multiplex PCR; TCRdb stores in-frame clones only, minus some. The sample records tens of thousands of clones, approximately 96% being singletons. The CDR3 has 15 amino acids. The germline V gene has CDR1 SGHRS and CDR2 YFSETQ. After removal of 3 bases from V and 6 bases from J, the junction contained 7 bases not matched to a gene. The sequencing input was T cells isolated from PBMCs. This TCR derives from a human donor in good health. The chain recombines TRBV5-1 with TRBJ2-1; 9 bases agree with TRBD1. CDR3 bases: TGCGCCAGCAGCTATACAGGGGGCCTTCTCAATGAGCAGTTCTTC. It specifies CASSYTGGLLNEQFF.